Sequencing of this T cell receptor (beta chain) was carried out in a study of cytomegalovirus exposure and HLA in healthy donors. Concerning this clone: Its antigen is not identified.

Trimming stripped 0 bases from V and 4 bases from J, with 15 bases between. Germline assignment: CDR1 GTSNPN and CDR2 SVGIG (reference sequence). There are 15 residues in the CDR3. General study points: Per published accounts, TCR beta sequences correctly predicted the HLA-A and HLA-B alleles of most subjects.

The PCR used 60 Vbeta and 13 Jbeta primers. Measured with immunoSEQ multiplex PCR; TCRdb has only the in-frame clones, and not every one. The sample yields roughly 160,000 clones, approximately 88% seen once. The TCR sequence derives from a boy younger than 10 in good health and CMV-seronegative. The sequenced sample consisted of PBMCs. This chain connects TRBV30 to TRBJ1-2; D gene unclear. CDR3 nucleotides: TGTGCCTGGAGTGTACTAGGCCCAGGCGGCTATGGCTACACCTTC. This gives the protein CAWSVLGPGGYGYTF.